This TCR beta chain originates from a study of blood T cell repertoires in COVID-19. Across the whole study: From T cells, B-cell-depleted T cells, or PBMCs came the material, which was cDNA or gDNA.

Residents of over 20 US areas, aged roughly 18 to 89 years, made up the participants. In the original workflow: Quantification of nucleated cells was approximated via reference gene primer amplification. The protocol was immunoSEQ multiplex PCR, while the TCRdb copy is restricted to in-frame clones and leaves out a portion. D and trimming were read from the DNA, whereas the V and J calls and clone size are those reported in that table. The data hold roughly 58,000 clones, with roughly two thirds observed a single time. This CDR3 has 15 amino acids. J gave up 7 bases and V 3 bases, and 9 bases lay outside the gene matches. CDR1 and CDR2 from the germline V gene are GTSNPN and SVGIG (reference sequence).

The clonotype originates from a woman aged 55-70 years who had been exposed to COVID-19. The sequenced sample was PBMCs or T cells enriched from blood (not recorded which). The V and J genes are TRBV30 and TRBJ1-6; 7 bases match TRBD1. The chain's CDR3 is CAWSPPNRGNSPLHF. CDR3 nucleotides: TGTGCCTGGAGCCCCCCAAACAGGGGAAATTCACCCCTCCACTTT.